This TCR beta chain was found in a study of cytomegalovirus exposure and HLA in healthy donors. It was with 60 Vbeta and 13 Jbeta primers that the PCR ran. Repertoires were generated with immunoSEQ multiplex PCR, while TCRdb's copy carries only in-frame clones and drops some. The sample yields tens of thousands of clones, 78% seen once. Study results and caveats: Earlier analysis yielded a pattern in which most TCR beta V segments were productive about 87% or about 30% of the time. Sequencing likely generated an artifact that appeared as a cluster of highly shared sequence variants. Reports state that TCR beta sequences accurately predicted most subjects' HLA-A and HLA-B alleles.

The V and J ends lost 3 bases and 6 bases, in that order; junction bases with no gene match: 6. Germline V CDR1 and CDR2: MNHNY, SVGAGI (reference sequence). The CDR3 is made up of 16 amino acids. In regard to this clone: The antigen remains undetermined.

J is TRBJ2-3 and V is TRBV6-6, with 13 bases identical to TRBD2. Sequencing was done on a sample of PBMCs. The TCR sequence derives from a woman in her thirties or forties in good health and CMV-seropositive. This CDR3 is CASSYTSGGAGDTQYF. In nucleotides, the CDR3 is TGTGCCAGCAGTTATACTAGCGGGGGGGCGGGCGATACGCAGTATTTT.